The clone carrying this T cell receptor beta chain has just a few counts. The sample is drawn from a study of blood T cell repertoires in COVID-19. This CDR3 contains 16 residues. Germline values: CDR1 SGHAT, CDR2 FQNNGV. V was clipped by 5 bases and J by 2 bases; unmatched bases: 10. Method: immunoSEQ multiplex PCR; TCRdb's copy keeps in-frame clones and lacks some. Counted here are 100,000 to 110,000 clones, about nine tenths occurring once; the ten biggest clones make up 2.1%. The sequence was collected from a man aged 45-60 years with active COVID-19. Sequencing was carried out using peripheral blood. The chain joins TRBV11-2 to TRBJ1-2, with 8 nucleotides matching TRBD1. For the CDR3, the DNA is TGTGCCAGCAGCACTCCACAGGGGGGTAGAAACTATGGCTACACCTTC. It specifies CASSTPQGGRNYGYTF. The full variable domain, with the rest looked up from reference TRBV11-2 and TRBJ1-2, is EAGVAQSPRYKIIEKRQSVAFWCNPISGHATLYWYQQILGQGPKLLIQFQNNGVVDDSQLPKDRFSAERLKGVDSTLKIQPAKLEDSAVYLCASSTPQGGRNYGYTFGSGTRLTVV.